This entry is about one T cell receptor beta chain. The target of this receptor is not known. Base-call qualities are not available, and no considerably larger clone is one nucleotide away. This sample was taken from a study of technical replicates of blood from several donors (dated by TCRdb to the late 2010s). The library came from the immunoSEQ multiplex PCR assay. TCRdb stores this immuneACCESS table with in-frame sequences only. Part of the clones is absent; in the studies checked, under half of the shortfall reflects unresolved V genes, and no reason is known for the rest. The sample table contains about 97,000 clones; only one count was recorded for roughly 95% of them. Approximately 0.37% of the sample rests with the top ten. Relative to germline, V is 3 bases shorter and J is 2 bases shorter, with 8 bases between their ends. Taken from the germline V gene, the CDR1 and CDR2 loops are SGHVS and FNYEAQ. Taken from cysteine to phenylalanine, the CDR3 has 13 residues. Just the 39-base CDR3 DNA is kept, in frame starting at base 1.

Material: T cells isolated from PBMCs. Recombination joined TRBV7-6 with TRBJ2-7, with a weak D call of TRBD2 (6 bases match). The receptor's source is a human donor in good health. The DNA sequence is as follows: TGTGCCAGCAGCTTCGGAGGGACCTACGAGCAGTACTTC. This sequence encodes CASSFGGTYEQYF.